This TCR beta chain was profiled in a study of blood T cell repertoires in COVID-19. Study details: Specimens from acute and convalescent COVID-19 originated in the United States, Italy and Spain. The analysed material was cDNA or gDNA that came from T cells, B-cell-depleted T cells, or PBMCs.

In the original workflow: Using reference gene primer amplification, nucleated cell counts were estimated. TCRdb's table, derived via immunoSEQ multiplex PCR, lists solely in-frame clones and lacks some. V, J and clone size derive from that table, while D and trimming were established from the DNA sequence. The sample holds about 250,000 clones, 80% to 90% seen once. Germline CDR1 reads KGHSH; CDR2 reads LQKENI. V lost 0 bases, J lost 5 bases, and 4 bases stayed unmatched. CDR3 length equals 16 residues. The chain combines TRBV18 with TRBJ2-1; 10 bases are a match to TRBD1. The receptor comes from a man aged 25-45 years with acute or convalescent COVID-19. The sample taken for sequencing was peripheral blood. CDR3 in amino acids: CASSPPYGTGDNEQFF. The CDR3 DNA follows: TGTGCCAGCTCACCACCCTACGGGACAGGGGACAATGAGCAGTTCTTC. The whole variable domain, remainder taken from reference TRBV18 and TRBJ2-1, is NAGVMQNPRHLVRRRGQEARLRCSPMKGHSHVYWYRQLPEEGLKFMVYLQKENIIDESGMPKERFSAEFPKEGPSILRIQQVVRGDSAAYFCASSPPYGTGDNEQFFGPGTRLTVL.